The source of this T cell receptor beta chain is a study of blood T cell repertoires in COVID-19. Recruitment covered fewer than 25 US areas and drew participants whose ages spanned roughly 18 to 100 years. Profiled with immunoSEQ multiplex PCR; TCRdb holds only in-frame clones, not every one. This repertoire shows some 350,000 clones, roughly nine tenths found once; its top ten account for more than 0.8%. The CDR3 extends over 17 amino acids. Trimming shortened V by 0 bases and J by 6 bases, and 18 bases separated the two germline ends. Germline assignment: CDR1 ENHRY and CDR2 SYGVKD. V gene TRBV10-3 combines with J gene TRBJ1-5; no clear D gene. The receptor was isolated from a man aged 18 to 35 who had recovered from COVID-19. Sequenced: PBMCs or T cells enriched from blood (not recorded which). In nucleotides, the CDR3 is TGTGCCATCAGTGAGTCGATAGTGCCCCCCTCCCGTCAGCCCCAGCATTTT. Encoded protein: CAISESIVPPSRQPQHF.